These T cell receptor beta chains were read from a single sample in a study of shared clonotypes between healthy human individuals. Method: immunoSEQ multiplex PCR; TCRdb's copy keeps in-frame clones and lacks some. The profile shows over 400,000 clones, about 84% of them singletons. The sequencing input was PBMCs. Source of these receptors: a woman in her thirties or forties in good health. Some clones in this sample may be carry-over from other donors' samples. Both conserved end residues are part of each CDR3. The D gene is left open where the match is weak. Clone size is given for some rows only: seen once, a few or many times, or a class if the clone is expanded.

d_call: .
clone_size: many
v_call: TRBV5-1
j_call: TRBJ2-5
cdr3_nt: TGCGCCAGCAGCTTTCTTTCCAACCAAGAGACCCAGTACTTC
cdr3_aa: CASSFLSNQETQYF

d_call: .
clone_size: few
v_call: TRBV6-1
j_call: TRBJ1-1
cdr3_nt: TGTGCCAGCAGCATGGGACTACCCGAAGCTTTCTTT
cdr3_aa: CASSMGLPEAFF

d_call: .
clone_size: .
v_call: TRBV11-3
j_call: TRBJ2-2
cdr3_nt: TGTGCCAGCAGGGGTAGCGGGAACACCGGGGAGCTGTTTTTT
cdr3_aa: CASRGSGNTGELFF

d_call: TRBD2
clone_size: .
v_call: TRBV25-1
j_call: TRBJ2-7
cdr3_nt: TGTGCCAGCACCTCCCGGACTAGCGGGGATTACGAGCAGTACTTC
cdr3_aa: CASTSRTSGDYEQYF

d_call: .
clone_size: .
v_call: TRBV7-3
j_call: TRBJ1-4
cdr3_nt: TGTGCCAGCAGCTCCGAGGGGCAGGGAACAGTTGCAACTAATGAAAAACTGTTTTTT
cdr3_aa: CASSSEGQGTVATNEKLFF

d_call: TRBD2
clone_size: .
v_call: TRBV5-1
j_call: TRBJ2-2
cdr3_nt: TGCGCCAGCAGCTCGGGGACTAGGGCGAACACCGGGGAGCTGTTTTTT
cdr3_aa: CASSSGTRANTGELFF

d_call: TRBD1
clone_size: .
v_call: TRBV11-2
j_call: TRBJ2-1
cdr3_nt: TGTGCCAGCAGCCCCCGGACAGGGACCCTCTACAATGAGCAGTTCTTC
cdr3_aa: CASSPRTGTLYNEQFF

d_call: TRBD1
clone_size: few
v_call: TRBV4-2
j_call: TRBJ2-2
cdr3_nt: TGTGCCAGCAGCCAAGAGGCAGGGGGAGTTAACGGGGAGCTGTTTTTT
cdr3_aa: CASSQEAGGVNGELFF

d_call: .
clone_size: .
v_call: TRBV7-6
j_call: TRBJ2-7
cdr3_nt: TGTGCCAGCAGCGAGGGGGGACAGAAGTACGAGCAGTACTTC
cdr3_aa: CASSEGGQKYEQYF

d_call: .
clone_size: .
v_call: TRBV21-1
j_call: TRBJ2-7
cdr3_nt: TGTGCCAGCACCCCCTTGAGAGCGGGGTCGGGCGAGCAGTACTTC
cdr3_aa: CASTPLRAGSGEQYF

d_call: .
clone_size: .
v_call: TRBV30
j_call: TRBJ1-2
cdr3_nt: TGTGCCTGGAGTAGAGCATCCTATGGCTACACCTTC
cdr3_aa: CAWSRASYGYTF

d_call: TRBD2
clone_size: few
v_call: TRBV5-1
j_call: TRBJ2-3
cdr3_nt: TGCGCCAGCAGCGTGGAGGGAGGGGCAGATACGCAGTATTTT
cdr3_aa: CASSVEGGADTQYF

d_call: .
clone_size: .
v_call: TRBV28
j_call: TRBJ2-6
cdr3_nt: TGTGCCAGCAGTTTAACAGGCTCTGGGGCCAACGTCCTGACTTTC
cdr3_aa: CASSLTGSGANVLTF

d_call: .
clone_size: many
v_call: TRBV7-9
j_call: TRBJ1-1
cdr3_nt: TGTGCCAGCAGCTTAACTAGGGATGGGGCGGCTGAAGCTTTCTTT
cdr3_aa: CASSLTRDGAAEAFF

d_call: .
clone_size: .
v_call: TRBV29-1
j_call: TRBJ2-7
cdr3_nt: TGCAGCGTACTAGTAACCCCGTACGAGCAGTACTTC
cdr3_aa: CSVLVTPYEQYF

d_call: TRBD2
clone_size: .
v_call: TRBV6-5
j_call: TRBJ2-1
cdr3_nt: TGTGCCAGCAGGGAAGGACTAGTCAATGAGCAGTTCTTC
cdr3_aa: CASREGLVNEQFF

d_call: .
clone_size: .
v_call: TRBV5-1
j_call: TRBJ2-7
cdr3_nt: TGCGCCAGCAGCTTGGTTCCGGACACTTACGAGCAGTACTTC
cdr3_aa: CASSLVPDTYEQYF

d_call: TRBD1
clone_size: once
v_call: TRBV18
j_call: TRBJ2-4
cdr3_nt: TGTGCCAGCTCACCACCAGCAGGGGGCGTTGGAAACATTCAGTACTTC
cdr3_aa: CASSPPAGGVGNIQYF

d_call: .
clone_size: .
v_call: TRBV5-6
j_call: TRBJ2-5
cdr3_nt: TGTGCCAGCAGCCGGACCCTTCAAGAGACCCAGTACTTC
cdr3_aa: CASSRTLQETQYF

d_call: .
clone_size: .
v_call: TRBV19
j_call: TRBJ2-2
cdr3_nt: TGTGCCAGTAGTATTAACAGCGCGAACACCGGGGAGCTGTTTTTT
cdr3_aa: CASSINSANTGELFF

d_call: TRBD2
clone_size: .
v_call: TRBV5-1
j_call: TRBJ2-1
cdr3_nt: TGCGCCAGCACCGGTCTAGCGGGATCCTCCTACAATGAGCAGTTCTTC
cdr3_aa: CASTGLAGSSYNEQFF

d_call: .
clone_size: .
v_call: TRBV19
j_call: TRBJ2-7
cdr3_nt: TGTGCCAGTAGTACGGGACTTAACTACGAGCAGTACTTC
cdr3_aa: CASSTGLNYEQYF

d_call: .
clone_size: .
v_call: TRBV19
j_call: TRBJ2-3
cdr3_nt: TGTGCCAGTTCAGCTGGGGAGCTTTCTCCTAGCACAGATACGCAGTATTTT
cdr3_aa: CASSAGELSPSTDTQYF

d_call: .
clone_size: .
v_call: TRBV5-1
j_call: TRBJ2-6
cdr3_nt: TGCGCCAGCATATGGGAGCCCCGCTCTGGGGCCAACGTCCTGACTTTC
cdr3_aa: CASIWEPRSGANVLTF

d_call: .
clone_size: .
v_call: TRBV5-4
j_call: TRBJ1-1
cdr3_nt: TGTGCCAGCAGCGTGGGACCGAAGAACACTGAAGCTTTCTTT
cdr3_aa: CASSVGPKNTEAFF

d_call: TRBD2
clone_size: .
v_call: TRBV4-2
j_call: TRBJ2-2
cdr3_nt: TGTGCCAGCAGCCAAGATATAGCGGGAGAGTCCGGGGAGCTGTTTTTT
cdr3_aa: CASSQDIAGESGELFF

d_call: .
clone_size: .
v_call: TRBV29-1
j_call: TRBJ2-1
cdr3_nt: TGCAGCGTTGAAGTCATGAGGGTCATCTCCTACAATGAGCAGTTCTTC
cdr3_aa: CSVEVMRVISYNEQFF

d_call: TRBD1
clone_size: .
v_call: TRBV10-3
j_call: TRBJ2-3
cdr3_nt: TGTGCCATCAGTGAGATGTTTGGGACAGAGGACACAGATACGCAGTATTTT
cdr3_aa: CAISEMFGTEDTDTQYF

d_call: .
clone_size: .
v_call: TRBV7-8
j_call: TRBJ2-7
cdr3_nt: TGTGCCAGCAGCTTAGCCGGACAGACCTACGAGCAGTACTTC
cdr3_aa: CASSLAGQTYEQYF

d_call: .
clone_size: once
v_call: TRBV6-1
j_call: TRBJ1-5
cdr3_nt: TGTGCCAGCGTCGGGATTACGGGCAATCAGCCCCAGCATTTT
cdr3_aa: CASVGITGNQPQHF

d_call: .
clone_size: .
v_call: TRBV7-9
j_call: TRBJ1-2
cdr3_nt: TGTGCCAGCACCCCTTATGGCGAAGGCGTCTTAGGCTACACCTTC
cdr3_aa: CASTPYGEGVLGYTF

d_call: .
clone_size: once
v_call: TRBV5-4
j_call: TRBJ1-4
cdr3_nt: TGTGCCAGCAGCCCTCGGCCCACCGGGGGGCAGAATGAAAAACTGTTTTTT
cdr3_aa: CASSPRPTGGQNEKLFF

d_call: TRBD1
clone_size: .
v_call: TRBV5-5
j_call: TRBJ1-5
cdr3_nt: TGTGCCAGCAGCAAAACTCACCCCCTGACAGGGGATAATCAGCCCCAGCATTTT
cdr3_aa: CASSKTHPLTGDNQPQHF

d_call: .
clone_size: many
v_call: TRBV5-4
j_call: TRBJ1-1
cdr3_nt: TGTGCCAGCAGAGGGGCCAGGGAGAACACTGAAGCTTTCTTT
cdr3_aa: CASRGARENTEAFF

d_call: .
clone_size: .
v_call: TRBV28
j_call: TRBJ1-2
cdr3_nt: TGTGCCAGCGGAGACCGGAATGGATATGGCTACACCTTC
cdr3_aa: CASGDRNGYGYTF

d_call: TRBD2
clone_size: .
v_call: TRBV18
j_call: TRBJ2-1
cdr3_nt: TGTGCCAGCTCACCACAGTTACTAGCGGGGAATGAGCAGTTCTTC
cdr3_aa: CASSPQLLAGNEQFF

d_call: .
clone_size: .
v_call: TRBV2
j_call: TRBJ2-1
cdr3_nt: TGTGCCAGCAGTGAGGGCAGGGACAATGAGCAGTTCTTC
cdr3_aa: CASSEGRDNEQFF

d_call: TRBD1
clone_size: .
v_call: TRBV2
j_call: TRBJ2-3
cdr3_nt: TGTGCCAGCAGTGATAGGACCAGGGGGTTGGATACGCAGTATTTT
cdr3_aa: CASSDRTRGLDTQYF

d_call: TRBD1
clone_size: .
v_call: TRBV5-4
j_call: TRBJ1-5
cdr3_nt: TGTGCCAGCAGCTTGGGGACAGGGCAGAATCAGCCCCAGCATTTT
cdr3_aa: CASSLGTGQNQPQHF

d_call: .
clone_size: few
v_call: TRBV7-9
j_call: TRBJ1-3
cdr3_nt: TGTGCCAGCGACCGAGGGGCTGGAAACACCATATATTTT
cdr3_aa: CASDRGAGNTIYF

d_call: .
clone_size: once
v_call: TRBV7-9
j_call: TRBJ2-6
cdr3_nt: TGTGCCAGCAGCTTTTCAACCGGTGGGGCCAACGTCCTGACTTTC
cdr3_aa: CASSFSTGGANVLTF

d_call: .
clone_size: many
v_call: TRBV4-2
j_call: TRBJ1-1
cdr3_nt: TGTGCCAGCAGCCAGAGACAGGACGTCACTGAAGCTTTCTTT
cdr3_aa: CASSQRQDVTEAFF

d_call: .
clone_size: few
v_call: TRBV28
j_call: TRBJ2-2
cdr3_nt: TGTGCCAGCAGTTTTAGGCCAGTGACTACCGGGGAGCTGTTTTTT
cdr3_aa: CASSFRPVTTGELFF

d_call: .
clone_size: .
v_call: TRBV19
j_call: TRBJ1-1
cdr3_nt: TGTGCCAGTAGTACACAAGTAAACACTGAAGCTTTCTTT
cdr3_aa: CASSTQVNTEAFF

d_call: TRBD2
clone_size: once
v_call: TRBV4-3
j_call: TRBJ2-2
cdr3_nt: TGCGCCAGCAGCCGACGGACTAGCGGGAGGGCCGGGGAGCTGTTTTTT
cdr3_aa: CASSRRTSGRAGELFF

d_call: .
clone_size: .
v_call: TRBV5-4
j_call: TRBJ2-7
cdr3_nt: TGTGCCAGCAGCTTGGACGGCTTATACGAGCAGTACTTC
cdr3_aa: CASSLDGLYEQYF

d_call: TRBD1
clone_size: .
v_call: TRBV9
j_call: TRBJ1-2
cdr3_nt: TGTGCCAGCAGCGAGACGGCAGGGGGCGTCTATGGCTACACCTTC
cdr3_aa: CASSETAGGVYGYTF

d_call: TRBD2
clone_size: .
v_call: TRBV18
j_call: TRBJ2-1
cdr3_nt: TGTGCCAGCTCACCGGGACTAGCCTACAATGAGCAGTTCTTC
cdr3_aa: CASSPGLAYNEQFF

d_call: .
clone_size: many
v_call: TRBV28
j_call: TRBJ1-4
cdr3_nt: TGTGCCTGTATGGCGACAATCAATGAAAAACTGTTTTTT
cdr3_aa: CACMATINEKLFF

d_call: .
clone_size: .
v_call: TRBV29-1
j_call: TRBJ1-3
cdr3_nt: TGCAGCGTCGCCTCAGGCTCCTGGTCTGGAAACACCATATATTTT
cdr3_aa: CSVASGSWSGNTIYF

d_call: TRBD1
clone_size: .
v_call: TRBV5-4
j_call: TRBJ1-1
cdr3_nt: TGTGCCGCGGGTCCGTGGGGGGCCCCAGGGGGAGCTTTCTTT
cdr3_aa: CAAGPWGAPGGAFF

d_call: .
clone_size: .
v_call: TRBV30
j_call: TRBJ1-1
cdr3_nt: TGTGCCTGGAGTGTATTTAGAAACTGGGACACTGAAGCTTTCTTT
cdr3_aa: CAWSVFRNWDTEAFF

d_call: TRBD2
clone_size: .
v_call: TRBV29-1
j_call: TRBJ2-1
cdr3_nt: TGCAGCGCCCGGGGGCTAGCGGGAGCATCCTACAATGAGCAGTTCTTC
cdr3_aa: CSARGLAGASYNEQFF